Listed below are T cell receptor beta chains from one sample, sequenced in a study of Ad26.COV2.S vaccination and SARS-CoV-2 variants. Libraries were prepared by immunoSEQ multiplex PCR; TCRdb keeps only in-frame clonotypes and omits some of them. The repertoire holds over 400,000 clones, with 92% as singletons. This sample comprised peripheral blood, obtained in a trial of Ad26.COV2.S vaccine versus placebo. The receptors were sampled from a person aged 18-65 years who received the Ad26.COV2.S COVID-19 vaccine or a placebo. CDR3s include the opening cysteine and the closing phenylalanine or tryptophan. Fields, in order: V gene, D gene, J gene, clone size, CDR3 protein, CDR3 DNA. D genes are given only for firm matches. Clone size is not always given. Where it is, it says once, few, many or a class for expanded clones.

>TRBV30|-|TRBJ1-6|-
CAWNLNSPLHF
TGTGCCTGGAATTTAAATTCACCCCTCCACTTT
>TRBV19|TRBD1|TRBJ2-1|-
CASGQGGGQFF
TGTGCCAGTGGACAGGGGGGTGGGCAGTTCTTC
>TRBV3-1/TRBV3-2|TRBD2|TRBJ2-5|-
CASSPGLAGGYYQETQYF
TGTGCCAGCAGCCCCGGACTAGCGGGGGGCTATTACCAAGAGACCCAGTACTTC
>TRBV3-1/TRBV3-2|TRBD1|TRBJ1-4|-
CASSQVSRGLGNEKLFF
TGTGCCAGCAGCCAAGTGTCGAGGGGGCTGGGTAATGAAAAACTGTTTTTT
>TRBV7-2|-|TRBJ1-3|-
CASSLVGSGSGNTIYF
TGTGCCAGCAGCTTAGTAGGGTCCGGTTCTGGAAACACCATATATTTT
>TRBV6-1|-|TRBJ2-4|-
CASSGGQSLAKNIQYF
TGTGCCAGCAGTGGAGGACAGAGTCTAGCCAAAAACATTCAGTACTTC
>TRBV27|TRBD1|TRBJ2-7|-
CASSLSWQGAREQYF
TGTGCCAGCAGTTTATCGTGGCAGGGGGCTCGCGAGCAGTACTTC
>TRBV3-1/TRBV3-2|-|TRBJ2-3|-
CASSQEEGHPTDTQYF
TGTGCCAGCAGCCAAGAGGAGGGGCACCCCACAGATACGCAGTATTTT
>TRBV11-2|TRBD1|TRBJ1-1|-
CASSLGQGDEAFF
TGTGCCAGCAGCCTAGGACAGGGGGATGAAGCTTTCTTT
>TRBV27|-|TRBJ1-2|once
CASSSKGGNYGYTF
TGTGCCAGCAGTTCCAAGGGGGGGAACTATGGCTACACCTTC
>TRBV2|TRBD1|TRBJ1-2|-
CASSRTGFIYGYTF
TGTGCCAGCAGTAGGACAGGGTTTATCTATGGCTACACCTTC
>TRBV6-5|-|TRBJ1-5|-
CASRPDSSYQPQHF
TGTGCCAGCAGACCCGACTCTTCCTATCAGCCCCAGCATTTT
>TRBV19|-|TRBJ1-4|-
CASRADRSTNEKLFF
TGTGCCAGTAGAGCTGACCGCTCAACTAATGAAAAACTGTTTTTT
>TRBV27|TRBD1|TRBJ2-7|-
CASSTGGEQYF
TGTGCCAGCAGTACAGGGGGTGAGCAGTACTTC
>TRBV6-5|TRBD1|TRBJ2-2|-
CASTRQGASTGELFF
TGTGCCAGCACTCGACAGGGGGCGAGCACCGGGGAGCTGTTTTTT
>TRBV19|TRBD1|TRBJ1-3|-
CASSMGQGFMGNTIYF
TGTGCCAGTAGTATGGGACAGGGGTTCATGGGAAACACCATATATTTT
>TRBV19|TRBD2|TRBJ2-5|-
CASSIGGGETQYF
TGTGCCAGTAGTATAGGCGGGGGGGAGACCCAGTACTTC
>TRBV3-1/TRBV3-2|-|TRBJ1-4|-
CASSLNEKLFF
TGTGCCAGCAGCCTGAATGAAAAACTGTTTTTT
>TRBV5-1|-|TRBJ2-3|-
CASSLAGGSTDTQYF
TGCGCCAGCAGCTTGGCCGGGGGAAGCACAGATACGCAGTATTTT
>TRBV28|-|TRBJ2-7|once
CASSLPRAYSYEQYF
TGTGCCAGCAGTCTCCCGAGAGCGTACTCCTACGAGCAGTACTTC
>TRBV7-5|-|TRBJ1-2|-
CASPKTGQVITYGYTF
TGTGCCAGTCCTAAAACTGGACAGGTTATCACCTATGGCTACACCTTC
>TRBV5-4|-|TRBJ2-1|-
CASSLEAKMSIMFF
TGTGCCAGCAGCTTGGAGGCAAAAATGAGTATAATGTTCTTC
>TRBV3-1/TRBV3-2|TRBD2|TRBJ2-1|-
CASSQASGGAEQFF
TGTGCCAGCAGCCAAGCGAGCGGGGGGGCTGAGCAGTTCTTC
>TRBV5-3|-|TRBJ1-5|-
CARSSPTNRSTPPGPNYSNQPQHF
TGTGCCAGAAGCTCGCCGACAAACAGGTCTACTCCACCGGGCCCAAACTATAGCAATCAGCCCCAGCATTTT
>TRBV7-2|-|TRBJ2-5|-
CASSLDGTRETQYF
TGTGCCAGCAGCTTAGACGGAACCCGCGAGACCCAGTACTTC
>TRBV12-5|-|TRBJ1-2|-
CASGGSLGYGYTF
TGTGCTAGTGGGGGCTCGCTCGGCTATGGCTACACCTTC
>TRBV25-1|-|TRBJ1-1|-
CASCYRGGTEAFF
TGTGCCAGCTGTTACAGAGGCGGGACTGAAGCTTTCTTT
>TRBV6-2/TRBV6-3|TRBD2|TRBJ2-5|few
CASSSPSGGAPETQYF
TGTGCCAGCAGTTCGCCTAGCGGGGGGGCCCCAGAGACCCAGTACTTC
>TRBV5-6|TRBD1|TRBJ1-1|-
CASSDTGTGNTEAFF
TGTGCCAGCAGCGACACCGGGACAGGGAACACTGAAGCTTTCTTT
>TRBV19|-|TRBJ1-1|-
CASSPGHEPVTIRTFF
TGTGCCAGTAGTCCAGGACACGAACCTGTAACAATTCGTACTTTCTTT
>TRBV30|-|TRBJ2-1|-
CAWSSPGEQFF
TGTGCCTGGAGTTCACCCGGGGAGCAGTTCTTC
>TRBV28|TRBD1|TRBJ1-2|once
CASSLSLTRPTGRDYGYTF
TGTGCCAGCAGTTTATCCCTTACGAGACCGACAGGGCGGGACTATGGCTACACCTTC
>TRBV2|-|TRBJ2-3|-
CASVKDGPSTDTQYF
TGTGCCAGCGTGAAGGACGGCCCGAGCACAGATACGCAGTATTTT
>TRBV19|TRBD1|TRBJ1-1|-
CASSMNRDRVTEAFF
TGTGCCAGTAGTATGAACCGGGACAGGGTCACTGAAGCTTTCTTT
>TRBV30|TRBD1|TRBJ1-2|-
CAWDRDSYGYTF
TGTGCCTGGGACAGGGATTCCTATGGCTACACCTTC
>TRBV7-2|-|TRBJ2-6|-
CASSLVAFLSGANVLTF
TGTGCCAGCAGCTTAGTTGCTTTTCTCTCTGGGGCCAACGTCCTGACTTTC
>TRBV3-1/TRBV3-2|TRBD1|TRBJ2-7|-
CASSQCPYWKGAPRYEQYF
TGTGCCAGCAGCCAATGTCCCTACTGGAAGGGGGCGCCTCGGTACGAGCAGTACTTC
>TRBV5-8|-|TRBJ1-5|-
CASSLEGRGWESNQPQHF
TGTGCCAGCAGCTTGGAAGGCAGGGGATGGGAAAGCAATCAGCCCCAGCATTTT
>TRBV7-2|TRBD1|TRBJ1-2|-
CASSLPDRGRPYGYTF
TGTGCCAGCAGCCTCCCGGACAGGGGAAGGCCTTATGGCTACACCTTC
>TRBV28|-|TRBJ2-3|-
CASSLYTDTDTQYF
TGTGCCAGCAGTCTATACACAGACACAGATACGCAGTATTTT
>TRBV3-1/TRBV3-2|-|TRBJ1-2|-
CASSQEGRSYGYTF
TGTGCCAGCAGCCAAGAAGGCAGGAGTTATGGCTACACCTTC
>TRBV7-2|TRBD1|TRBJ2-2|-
CASSLGDRDLSTGELFF
TGTGCCAGCAGCTTGGGGGACAGGGATTTGAGCACCGGGGAGCTGTTTTTT
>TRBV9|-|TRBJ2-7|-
CASSPLQGSEQYF
TGTGCCAGCAGCCCCTTGCAGGGCAGCGAGCAGTACTTC
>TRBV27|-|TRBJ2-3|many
CASFSASYTQYF
TGTGCCAGCTTTTCGGCGAGTTATACGCAGTATTTT
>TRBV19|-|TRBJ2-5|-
CASSVGGPLQETQYF
TGTGCCAGTAGTGTAGGGGGGCCCCTTCAAGAGACCCAGTACTTC
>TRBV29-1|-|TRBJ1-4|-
CCRGGEKLFF
TGCTGCCGGGGTGGCGAAAAACTGTTTTTT
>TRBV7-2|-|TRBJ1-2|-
CASSLGPSNYGYTF
TGTGCCAGCAGCTTAGGGCCGTCTAACTATGGCTACACCTTC
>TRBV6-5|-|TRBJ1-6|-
CASSPGTLNNSPLHF
TGTGCCAGCAGTCCCGGGACTCTGAATAATTCACCCCTCCACTTT
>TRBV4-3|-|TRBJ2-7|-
CASSPGTLGYEQYF
TGCGCCAGCAGCCCCGGAACCTTGGGGTACGAGCAGTACTTC
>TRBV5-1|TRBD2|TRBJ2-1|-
CASSLFAGGSYNEQFF
TGCGCCAGCAGCTTGTTTGCGGGGGGATCCTACAATGAGCAGTTCTTC
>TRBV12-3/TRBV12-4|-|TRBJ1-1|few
CASAAAEAFF
TGTGCCAGCGCCGCCGCTGAAGCTTTCTTT
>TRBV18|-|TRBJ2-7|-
CASSRNREGYEQYF
TGTGCCAGCTCCCGTAACAGGGAGGGGTACGAGCAGTACTTC
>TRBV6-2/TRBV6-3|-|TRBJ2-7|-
CASSYRVEQYF
TGTGCCAGCAGTTACAGGGTCGAGCAGTACTTC
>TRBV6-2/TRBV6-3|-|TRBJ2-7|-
CASSYSSGRIEQYF
TGTGCCAGCAGTTACTCCTCCGGGCGGATCGAGCAGTACTTC